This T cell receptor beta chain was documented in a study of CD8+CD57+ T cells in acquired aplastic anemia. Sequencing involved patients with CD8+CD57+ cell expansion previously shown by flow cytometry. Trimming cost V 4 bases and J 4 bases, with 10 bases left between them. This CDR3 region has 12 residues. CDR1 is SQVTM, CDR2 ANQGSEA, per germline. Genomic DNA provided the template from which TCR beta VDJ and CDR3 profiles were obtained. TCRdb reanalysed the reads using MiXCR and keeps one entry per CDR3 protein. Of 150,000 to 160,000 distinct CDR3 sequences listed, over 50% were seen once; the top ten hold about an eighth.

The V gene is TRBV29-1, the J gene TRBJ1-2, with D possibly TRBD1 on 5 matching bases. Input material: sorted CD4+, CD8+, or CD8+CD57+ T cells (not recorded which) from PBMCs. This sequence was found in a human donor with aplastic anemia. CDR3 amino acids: CSVGVGTYGYTF. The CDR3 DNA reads TGCAGCGTTGGTGTGGGGACCTATGGCTACACCTTC.